These 15 T cell receptor beta chains came from one sample sequenced in a study of T cell responses to AZD1222 COVID-19 vaccine. The protocol was immunoSEQ multiplex PCR, while the TCRdb copy is restricted to in-frame clones and leaves out a portion. The sample yields approximately 82,000 clones, more than 90% seen once. The material was peripheral blood, obtained on day 0 of AZD1222 vaccination. The receptors originated from an adult in good health.

The chain has TRBV20-1 and TRBJ1-6; D gene unclear. The length of the CDR3 is 14 residues. Germline-derived CDR1 and CDR2 are DFQATT and SNEGSKA (reference sequence). Trimming cost V 3 bases and J 3 bases, with 9 bases left between them. Here the CDR3 DNA reads TGCAGTGCTAGTTCCGAGAACTATAATTCACCCCTCCACTTT. This codes for CSASSENYNSPLHF.

The chain links TRBV30 to TRBJ2-7; 7 bases align to TRBD1. Germline CDR1 and CDR2: GTSNPN and SVGIG (reference sequence). CDR3 length: 16 amino acids. V was clipped by 3 bases and J by 2 bases; unmatched bases: 13. DNA for the CDR3: TGTGCCTGGAGAGCCGAAGACAGGGTGAGGGCCTACGAGCAGTACTTC. Translation: CAWRAEDRVRAYEQYF.

The V call is TRBV25-1, the J call TRBJ1-1, with D unresolved. The V gene lost 7 bases and the J gene lost 2 bases, with 5 bases spanning the gap. Germline lookup yields CDR1 MGHDK and CDR2 SYGVNS. This CDR3 is 11 amino acids long. Here the CDR3 DNA reads TGTGCCAGCACATCCAACACTGAAGCTTTCTTT. As protein: CASTSNTEAFF.

V and J are TRBV9 and TRBJ2-6; D unresolved. Germline V lookup: CDR1 SGDLS, CDR2 YYNGEE. The ends were cut back, 8 bases at V and 8 bases at J, with 8 bases in the middle. This CDR3 comprises 11 residues. The CDR3 loop is CASAGTNVLTF. DNA of the CDR3: TGTGCCAGTGCCGGTACCAACGTCCTGACTTTC.

The V call is TRBV5-6, the J call TRBJ1-3; D remains ambiguous. This CDR3 comprises 14 residues. Germline V gene data show CDR1 as SGHDT and CDR2 as YYEEEE. V was clipped by 5 bases and J by 3 bases, with 12 bases between them. CDR3 sequence reads: CASSWAGNGNTIYF. In DNA form, the CDR3 reads TGTGCCAGCAGTTGGGCCGGGAATGGAAACACCATATATTTT.

The J gene is TRBJ1-6, the V gene TRBV11-3, with D possibly TRBD1 on 5 matching bases. V lost 5 bases to trimming and J lost 0 bases, with 14 bases between them. This CDR3 region has 17 residues. Germline CDR1 is SGHNT and CDR2 is YENEEA. The CDR3 nucleotides are TGTGCCAGCAGCCCTCCGGGACCCATCTCCTATAATTCACCCCTCCACTTT. It is translated as CASSPPGPISYNSPLHF. The entire variable domain, with the rest obtained from reference TRBV11-3 and TRBJ1-6, is as follows: EAGVVQSPRYKIIEKKQPVAFWCNPISGHNTLYWYLQNLGQGPELLIRYENEEAVDDSQLPKDRFSAERLKGVDSTLKIQPAELGDSAVYLCASSPPGPISYNSPLHFGNGTRLTVT.

This sequence joins TRBV6-1 and TRBJ1-2; tentative D call: TRBD1 (5 bases). This CDR3 is built from 18 residues. The V end lost 2 bases, the J end lost 6 bases, and 25 bases lay between the germline ends. CDR1 is MNHNS, CDR2 SASEGT, per germline. CDR3 in amino acids: CASSERVNRDGGDHGYTF. CDR3 in DNA: TGTGCCAGCAGTGAAAGAGTTAATAGGGACGGGGGGGATCATGGCTACACCTTC.

The chain carries TRBV10-3 and TRBJ2-5; D not certain. The CDR3 loop spans 11 amino acids. Trimming removed 1 base at V and 5 bases at J, with 2 bases between. Germline V gene sequence: CDR1 ENHRY, CDR2 SYGVKD. Here the CDR3 reads CAISEFETQYF. As DNA, the CDR3 is TGTGCCATCAGTGAGTTTGAGACCCAGTACTTC.

The V call is TRBV15, the J call TRBJ1-1; the D is unclear. The V end lost 2 bases, the J end lost 11 bases, and 15 bases lay between the germline ends. The CDR3 is 13 amino acids. CDR1 and CDR2 from the germline V gene are LNHNV and YYDKDF (reference sequence). The CDR3 bases are TGTGCCACCAGCAGACCGGACCGCCGGTGGGCTTTCTTT. Translating gives CATSRPDRRWAFF.

This chain joins TRBV19 and TRBJ2-7; 10 bases are shared with TRBD2. The CDR3 has 13 residues. Trimming cost V 9 bases and J 1 base; bases outside gene matches: 3. Per the germline V gene, CDR1 is LNHDA and CDR2 is SQIVND (reference sequence). For the CDR3, the DNA is TGTGCCAGGAGGACTAGCGGATCCTACGAGCAGTACTTC. This translates into CARRTSGSYEQYF. The full variable domain, its missing parts supplied by reference TRBV19 and TRBJ2-7, is DGGITQSPKYLFRKEGQNVTLSCEQNLNHDAMYWYRQDPGQGLRLIYYSQIVNDFQKGDIAEGYSVSREKKESFPLTVTSAQKNPTAFYLCARRTSGSYEQYFGPGTRLTVT.

The chain employs TRBV20-1 and TRBJ2-7; the match to TRBD1 covers 7 bases. The CDR3 extends over 10 amino acids. Germline V gene lookup returns CDR1 DFQATT and CDR2 SNEGSKA (reference sequence). The V and J ends lost 5 bases and 6 bases, in that order; junction bases with no gene match: 1. DNA of the CDR3: TGCAGTGCTGGACAGGTCGAGCAGTACTTC. It translates to CSAGQVEQYF.

The rearrangement links TRBV18 to TRBJ2-7; 8 bases match TRBD1. Per germline, CDR1 KGHSH and CDR2 LQKENI. The CDR3 length is 15 residues. The V gene end was trimmed by 3 bases and the J gene end by 3 bases; junction bases not matched to a gene: 7. The CDR3 DNA is TGTGCCAGCTCACCCCTAGACAGGGGTCTCTACGAGCAGTACTTC. This encodes CASSPLDRGLYEQYF.

V gene TRBV10-1 combines with J gene TRBJ2-3, with D possibly TRBD1 on 5 matching bases. Germline CDR1 reads WNHNN; CDR2 reads SYGVQD (reference sequence). The CDR3 spans 15 residues. V was cut by 5 bases and J by 2 bases, with 14 bases left in between. The CDR3 loop reads CASSPDRFSTDTQYF. CDR3 bases: TGCGCCAGCAGTCCCGACAGATTTTCCACAGATACGCAGTATTTT.

This chain links TRBV7-8 with TRBJ1-1; 7 nucleotides agree with TRBD1. There are 13 residues in the CDR3. Trimming cost V 3 bases and J 10 bases; bases outside gene matches: 8. Looked up from germline, CDR1 is SGHVS and CDR2 is FQNEAQ. The DNA of the CDR3 is TGTGCCAGCAGCTTTCCCGAGGGGGCTCTAGCTTTCTTT. It encodes CASSFPEGALAFF.

The chain joins TRBV3-1 (or the pseudogene TRBV3-2) to TRBJ1-6; 9 nucleotides line up with TRBD1. CDR3 size: 14 residues. Germline trimming cut 4 bases from V and 9 bases from J; bases unmatched to any gene: 4. Germline loops: CDR1 LGHDT, CDR2 YNNKEL (reference sequence). The CDR3 region is CASSLDRGGSPLHF. The CDR3 DNA sequence: TGTGCCAGCAGCCTGGACAGGGGAGGTTCACCCCTCCACTTT.